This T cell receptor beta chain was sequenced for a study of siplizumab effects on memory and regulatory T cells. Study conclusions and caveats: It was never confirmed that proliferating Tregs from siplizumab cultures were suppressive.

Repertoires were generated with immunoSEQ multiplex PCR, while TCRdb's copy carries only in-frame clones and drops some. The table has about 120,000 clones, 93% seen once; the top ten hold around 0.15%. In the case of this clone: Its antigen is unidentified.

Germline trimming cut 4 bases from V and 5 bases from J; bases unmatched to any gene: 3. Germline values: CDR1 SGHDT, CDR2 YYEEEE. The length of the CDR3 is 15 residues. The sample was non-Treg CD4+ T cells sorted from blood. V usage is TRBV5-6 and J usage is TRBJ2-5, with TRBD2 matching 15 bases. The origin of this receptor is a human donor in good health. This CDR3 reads CASSRTSGGAETQYF. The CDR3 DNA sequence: TGTGCCAGCAGCCGGACTAGCGGGGGGGCGGAGACCCAGTACTTC.